These T cell receptor beta chains were read from a single sample in a study of T cells after yellow fever vaccination. A single record per CDR3 protein comes from TCRdb applying MiXCR to the 5' RACE reads. This table holds some 340,000 distinct CDR3 sequences, about 10% found once. The sample in question was CD4+ T cells sorted from PBMCs, obtained 45 days after the yellow fever booster vaccination. These receptors were collected from a young man who received the YFV17D yellow fever vaccine. Each CDR3 is given with its conserved first and last residue. The D gene is left open where the match is weak. Rows give clone size only sometimes, using once, few, many, or a class for an expanded clone.

.	TRBV19	few	TRBJ2-2	TGTGCCAGTAGGGACAGATCAAACACCGGGGAGCTGTTTTTT	CASRDRSNTGELFF
TRBD2	TRBV20-1	.	TRBJ2-3	TGCAGTGCTAGGGGACTAGCGGGGCGCACAGATACGCAGTATTTT	CSARGLAGRTDTQYF
.	TRBV10-3	few	TRBJ1-2	TGTGCCATCAGGAGGACAGACCTTCCTGGCTACACCTTC	CAIRRTDLPGYTF
TRBD1	TRBV9	.	TRBJ1-1	TGTGCCAGCAGCGTGACAGGGGGTAGTACTGAAGCTTTCTTT	CASSVTGGSTEAFF
TRBD1	TRBV5-1	many	TRBJ2-3	TGCGCCAGCAGCAGAAATCCGGGACAGGGGTCAGATACGCAGTATTTT	CASSRNPGQGSDTQYF
.	TRBV18	few	TRBJ2-3	TGTGCCACCGTTCCCCCCAGCACAGATACGCAGTATTTT	CATVPPSTDTQYF
TRBD1	TRBV6-5	.	TRBJ1-1	TGTGCCAGCAGTTACTCGACAGGGGGCACGAACACTGAAGCTTTCTTT	CASSYSTGGTNTEAFF
.	TRBV11-3	.	TRBJ2-1	TGTGCCAGCAGCTCCGTCCCCGGGGGATACAATGAGCAGTTCTTC	CASSSVPGGYNEQFF
TRBD1	TRBV6-5	few	TRBJ1-6	TGTGCCAGCAGTTTCGACAGGGACGGTTCACCCCTCCACTTT	CASSFDRDGSPLHF
.	TRBV18	few	TRBJ2-5	TGTGCCAGCTCCCCGCCTCCAGGGTACCAAGAGACCCAGTACTTC	CASSPPPGYQETQYF
.	TRBV28	.	TRBJ1-1	TGTGCCAGCAGCCTCGACGGGCGGGGAGAAGCTTTCTTT	CASSLDGRGEAFF
TRBD1	TRBV12-3/TRBV12-4	many	TRBJ1-5	TGTGCCAGCAGTGGACAGGGCAATCAGCCCCAGCATTTT	CASSGQGNQPQHF
.	TRBV7-2	few	TRBJ2-7	TGTGCCAGCAGCTCGAGGGCAGGGGACGCAACCTACGAGCAGTACTTC	CASSSRAGDATYEQYF
.	TRBV19	few	TRBJ2-1	TGTGCCAGTCGGACGGGACAGGCGTCGGGGGGACACAATGAGCAGTTCTTC	CASRTGQASGGHNEQFF
.	TRBV5-1	few	TRBJ1-1	TGCGCCAGCAGCACGATGAACACTGAAGCTTTCTTT	CASSTMNTEAFF
.	TRBV5-6	.	TRBJ1-2	TGTGCCAGCAGCTTGTCGACAGCGTATGGCTACACCTTC	CASSLSTAYGYTF
.	TRBV5-6	few	TRBJ1-5	TGTGCCAGCAGCCTTAGGTTCCAGGGGAATCAGCCCCAGCATTTT	CASSLRFQGNQPQHF
TRBD1	TRBV7-9	.	TRBJ1-1	TGTGCCAGCAGCTCCACGGGACAGGTACTCTTT	CASSSTGQVLF
.	TRBV6-2/TRBV6-3	many	TRBJ2-7	TGTGCCAGCAGCCGAGGGGGGAGCTCCTACGAGCAGTACTTC	CASSRGGSSYEQYF
.	TRBV5-1	few	TRBJ1-2	TGCGCCAGCAGCCTCATTCCGGGCAGGGCCTATGGCTACACCTTC	CASSLIPGRAYGYTF
TRBD2	TRBV20-1	few	TRBJ2-1	TGCAGTGCTAGAGATCTAGCGGGGGGGAACAATGAGCAGTTCTTC	CSARDLAGGNNEQFF
.	TRBV5-1	many	TRBJ2-2	TGCGCCAGCAGCTTGTTCCTGAACACCGGGGAGCTGTTTTTT	CASSLFLNTGELFF
.	TRBV6-2/TRBV6-3	.	TRBJ2-2	TGTGCCAGCACCCACTTATGGTCCACCGGGGAGCTGTTTTTT	CASTHLWSTGELFF
TRBD1	TRBV2	few	TRBJ1-5	TGTGCCAGCAGGGACAGGGTTAGCAATCAGCCCCAGCATTTT	CASRDRVSNQPQHF
.	TRBV30	.	TRBJ2-1	TGTGCCTATGGAGGAAACTTCTACAATGAGCAGTTCTTC	CAYGGNFYNEQFF
TRBD1	TRBV7-2	many	TRBJ1-1	TGTGCCAGCAGCGCCCAGGGACAGGGGAACACTGAAGCTTTCTTT	CASSAQGQGNTEAFF
.	TRBV7-2	.	TRBJ2-5	TGTGCCAGCAGCTTAATCAGGGCCCAGTACTTC	CASSLIRAQYF
TRBD2	TRBV12-3/TRBV12-4	many	TRBJ2-5	TGTGCCAGCAGTTTTCCCGTGGGAAGCCGGGGGGGCGAAGAGACCCAGTACTTC	CASSFPVGSRGGEETQYF
TRBD2	TRBV13	few	TRBJ2-1	TGTGCCAGCCGGGGGGGCGCGTACAATGAGCAGTTCTTC	CASRGGAYNEQFF
TRBD1	TRBV6-1	few	TRBJ2-5	TGTGCCAGCAGTGAAGCCTTGACAGGGCCAGAGACCCAGTACTTC	CASSEALTGPETQYF
TRBD2	TRBV3-1	.	TRBJ2-1	TGTGCCAGCAGCCCTGGACTAGCGGGGGGCATTGAGCAGTTCTTC	CASSPGLAGGIEQFF
.	TRBV25-1	few	TRBJ2-2	TGTGCCAGCAGTGAATCGAACATATTCACCGGGGAGCTGTTTTTT	CASSESNIFTGELFF